This is a list of T cell receptor beta chains from one sample in a study of blood T cell repertoires in COVID-19. TCRdb keeps only in-frame clones here, not all; method: immunoSEQ multiplex PCR. This sample yields a few hundred thousand clones, of which 70% to 90% are seen a single time; about 1.5% belongs to the top ten. The sample taken for sequencing was peripheral blood. The receptors were gathered from a woman aged 25 to 39 with COVID-19, enrolled during active disease. CDR3s include the opening cysteine and the closing phenylalanine or tryptophan. The D gene is left open where the match is weak. The size field is filled for only some rows; it gives once, few, many or a size class.

clone_size	v_call	d_call	j_call	cdr3_aa	cdr3_nt
-	TRBV6-5	-	TRBJ2-7	CASTKAQGYEQYF	TGTGCCAGCACCAAAGCACAGGGCTACGAGCAGTACTTC
-	TRBV7-8	-	TRBJ2-5	CASSNPLEGQETQYF	TGTGCCAGCAGCAACCCTTTAGAGGGACAAGAGACCCAGTACTTC
-	TRBV7-9	-	TRBJ2-7	CASSSYSYEQYF	TGTGCCAGCAGCTCCTACTCCTACGAGCAGTACTTC
-	TRBV2	-	TRBJ1-1	CASSEAGGDTEAFF	TGTGCCAGCAGTGAAGCAGGGGGAGACACTGAAGCTTTCTTT
-	TRBV11-3	-	TRBJ2-1	CASSFKPRGGRGPEYNEQFF	TGTGCCAGCAGCTTTAAGCCCCGTGGAGGGAGAGGTCCGGAATACAATGAGCAGTTCTTC
few	TRBV7-9	TRBD1	TRBJ1-6	CASSPGQASLNSPLHF	TGTGCCAGCAGCCCAGGACAGGCTTCCTTAAATTCACCCCTCCACTTT
-	TRBV4-2	TRBD2	TRBJ2-5	CASSQGGTSGAQETQYF	TGTGCCAGCAGCCAGGGGGGGACTAGCGGGGCACAGGAGACCCAGTACTTC
once	TRBV5-8	-	TRBJ2-3	CASSYFEGGSTDTQYF	TGTGCCAGCAGCTATTTTGAGGGCGGGAGCACAGATACGCAGTATTTT
-	TRBV21-1	-	TRBJ2-7	CARWATLSYEQYF	TGTGCTAGGTGGGCTACTCTTTCCTACGAGCAGTACTTC
-	TRBV29-1	-	TRBJ2-2	CSVLNTGELFF	TGCAGCGTTCTAAACACCGGGGAGCTGTTTTTT
once	TRBV2	TRBD1	TRBJ1-4	CASTSAGGQFNEKLFF	TGTGCCAGCACCAGTGCCGGGGGACAGTTTAATGAAAAACTGTTTTTT
-	TRBV6-5	TRBD1	TRBJ1-5	CASSLGQGIEQPQHF	TGTGCCAGCAGTCTAGGACAGGGGATAGAACAGCCCCAGCATTTT
-	TRBV19	-	TRBJ1-5	CASSWTQYGNQPQHF	TGTGCCAGTAGTTGGACTCAATATGGCAATCAGCCCCAGCATTTT
-	TRBV6-4	TRBD1	TRBJ2-3	CASSERDSRTDTQYF	TGTGCCAGCAGCGAACGGGACAGCCGCACAGATACGCAGTATTTT
once	TRBV6-5	-	TRBJ1-1	CASSSSGADPKAFF	TGTGCCAGCAGTTCCTCGGGGGCGGACCCTAAGGCTTTCTTT
few	TRBV30	TRBD1	TRBJ1-1	CAWMGQGDTEAFF	TGTGCCTGGATGGGTCAGGGGGACACTGAAGCTTTCTTT
-	TRBV13	TRBD2	TRBJ2-4	CASSTQGGWAKNIQYF	TGTGCCAGCTCTACCCAGGGAGGGTGGGCCAAAAACATTCAGTACTTC
-	TRBV6-5	TRBD1	TRBJ1-2	CASLDRVGYTF	TGTGCCAGCTTAGACAGGGTGGGCTACACCTTC
few	TRBV4-1	-	TRBJ2-2	CASSQSRDYTGELFF	TGCGCCAGCAGCCAATCCCGGGACTACACCGGGGAGCTGTTTTTT
-	TRBV18	TRBD1	TRBJ1-2	CASSSQGLGYGYTF	TGTGCCAGCTCATCACAGGGGTTGGGCTATGGCTACACCTTC
-	TRBV3-1/TRBV3-2	-	TRBJ2-1	CASSRRGSYNEQFF	TGTGCCAGCAGCCGGAGGGGCTCCTACAATGAGCAGTTCTTC